What follows describes a single T cell receptor beta chain. The sample is drawn from a study of shared clonotypes between healthy human individuals. In the original workflow: Filtering differed, since immunoSEQ gave only junction sequences and no quality scores. The method was immunoSEQ multiplex PCR; TCRdb's version includes in-frame clones alone and lacks a portion of them. V, J and clone size are taken as reported in that table, and D and trimming were inferred from the DNA itself. The sample has over 750,000 clones; 96% are singletons. The CDR3 contains 15 residues. With V trimmed by 4 bases and J by 4 bases, 7 bases remained unmatched. Germline assignment: CDR1 SGDLS and CDR2 YYNGEE. The naive CD8 population came from CD45RO-negative cells selected for CCR7, without terminally differentiated effector memory CD45RA+ cells.

Sequencing was carried out using naive CD8+ T cells sorted from blood. The rearrangement joins TRBV9 to TRBJ1-5, with 8 positions matching TRBD1. This receptor was obtained from a man aged 25 to 40 in good health. The CDR3 here is CASSTGTGDNQPQHF. The DNA for the CDR3 is TGTGCCAGCAGCACGGGGACAGGAGATAATCAGCCCCAGCATTTT.